Listed below are T cell receptor beta chains from one sample, sequenced in a study of beta chain features in type 1 diabetes. The table came from immunoSEQ multiplex PCR; TCRdb's copy has only in-frame clones and leaves some out. The sample yields 860,000 or so clones, 15% to 20% seen once. The specimen sequenced was naive CD4+ T cells from blood. These receptor sequences come from a young woman in good health. CDR3s include the opening cysteine and the closing phenylalanine or tryptophan. D genes are given only for firm matches. Expanded clones are given a class, and other clones once, few, many or no size at all.

j_call	v_call	clone_size	d_call	cdr3_aa	cdr3_nt
TRBJ2-1	TRBV7-8	-	-	CASSLARINRNEQFF	TGTGCCAGCAGCTTAGCCCGGATCAACCGCAATGAGCAGTTCTTC
TRBJ2-7	TRBV4-3	-	-	CASSGGTGPYEQYF	TGCGCCAGCAGCGGCGGGACGGGCCCCTACGAGCAGTACTTC
TRBJ2-5	TRBV18	-	TRBD2	CASSTTGLAGGGPGETQYF	TGTGCCAGCTCAACTACCGGACTAGCGGGAGGAGGACCGGGAGAGACCCAGTACTTC
TRBJ2-5	TRBV5-4	-	-	CASSYGRYQETQYF	TGTGCCAGCAGCTATGGGAGGTACCAAGAGACCCAGTACTTC
TRBJ2-1	TRBV9	few	TRBD2	CASSVAGGNEQFF	TGTGCCAGCAGCGTAGCGGGAGGCAATGAGCAGTTCTTC
TRBJ2-2	TRBV28	-	-	CASSPPGTAGYTGELFF	TGTGCCAGCAGTCCCCCCGGTACGGCGGGATACACCGGGGAGCTGTTTTTT
TRBJ2-5	TRBV18	few	-	CASSPRSLLAQETQYF	TGTGCCAGCTCACCAAGGTCCCTTTTGGCCCAAGAGACCCAGTACTTC
TRBJ2-7	TRBV18	few	-	CASSPGGGYEQYF	TGTGCCAGCTCACCAGGGGGCGGCTACGAGCAGTACTTC
TRBJ1-5	TRBV18	-	-	CASSPQGGQPQHF	TGTGCCAGCTCACCACAGGGGGGTCAGCCCCAGCATTTT
TRBJ2-7	TRBV19	few	-	CASSISDSDNLYVYEQYF	TGTGCCAGTAGTATTTCCGACAGCGACAACCTCTACGTGTACGAGCAGTACTTC
TRBJ2-3	TRBV7-9	few	-	CASSLPGVRPDTQYF	TGTGCCAGCAGCTTACCCGGGGTGAGACCGGATACGCAGTATTTT
TRBJ2-5	TRBV5-1	few	TRBD2	CASSGTGTSATGTQYF	TGCGCCAGCAGCGGAACCGGGACTAGCGCTACGGGGACCCAGTACTTC
TRBJ1-4	TRBV7-9	-	-	CASSLNQGRQEKLFF	TGTGCCAGCAGCTTAAATCAGGGGAGACAGGAAAAACTGTTTTTT
TRBJ2-1	TRBV4-3	-	-	CASSQNGREQFF	TGCGCCAGCAGCCAGAACGGACGTGAACAGTTCTTC
TRBJ1-1	TRBV29-1	few	TRBD1	CSVDPGGGTEAFF	TGCAGCGTTGACCCAGGGGGGGGGACTGAAGCTTTCTTT
TRBJ2-1	TRBV10-3	few	-	CAISAHGNDDHEQFF	TGTGCCATCAGTGCCCACGGTAATGACGACCATGAGCAGTTCTTC
TRBJ2-1	TRBV7-2	-	-	CASSLVPSVNNEQFF	TGTGCCAGCAGCTTAGTCCCATCGGTGAACAATGAGCAGTTCTTC
TRBJ2-7	TRBV15	few	-	CATSRNLPWGRADYEQYF	TGTGCCACCAGCAGAAATCTACCGTGGGGCCGGGCGGACTACGAGCAGTACTTC
TRBJ2-5	TRBV5-4	-	-	CASSHSKGRETQYF	TGTGCCAGCAGCCATTCAAAGGGGAGAGAGACCCAGTACTTC
TRBJ2-5	TRBV10-3	-	-	CAISESNVGSYF	TGTGCCATCAGTGAGTCGAATGTAGGTTCGTACTTC
TRBJ2-5	TRBV18	few	-	CASSPGETQYF	TGTGCCAGCTCACCCGGAGAGACCCAGTACTTC
TRBJ2-5	TRBV5-1	few	-	CASSLELAGETQYF	TGCGCCAGCAGCTTGGAACTAGCTGGAGAGACCCAGTACTTC
TRBJ2-7	TRBV10-3	few	-	CAISESQGIYEQYF	TGTGCCATCAGTGAGTCGCAGGGGATTTACGAGCAGTACTTC
TRBJ2-5	TRBV7-2	few	-	CASSLVWAETQYF	TGTGCCAGCAGCTTAGTGTGGGCAGAGACCCAGTACTTC
TRBJ1-2	TRBV28	few	-	CASSSPTVTFYGYTF	TGTGCCAGCAGTTCCCCGACAGTAACCTTCTATGGCTACACCTTC
TRBJ1-1	TRBV9	few	-	CASSVIPEGTEAFF	TGTGCCAGCAGCGTAATACCCGAAGGTACTGAAGCTTTCTTT